These 32 T cell receptor beta chains were all obtained from the same sample, sequenced in a study of T cells of healthy individuals. TCRdb recomputed calls from the 5' RACE reads with MiXCR, one row per CDR3 protein. The data show roughly 76,000 distinct CDR3 sequences, roughly 5.1% seen once. These receptors were taken from a female donor in good health.

The V gene is TRBV29-1, the J gene TRBJ1-4; perhaps TRBD1 as D (6 bases). This CDR3 has 14 amino acids. Looked up from germline, CDR1 is SQVTM and CDR2 is ANQGSEA. V was trimmed by 7 bases and J by 7 bases, leaving 19 bases between them. The DNA for the CDR3 is TGCAGCGCCGCCCTACAGGGAATTGGTGAAAAACTGTTTTTT. Protein: CSAALQGIGEKLFF.

This sequence joins TRBV5-1 and TRBJ1-5; the D gene is possibly TRBD1 (6 bases). Per the germline V gene, CDR1 is SGHRS and CDR2 is YFSETQ. The CDR3 has 14 residues. Trimming left V 0 bases short and J 6 bases short, with 10 bases between. The CDR3 loop is CASSLEGGFQPQHF. CDR3 in DNA: TGCGCCAGCAGCTTGGAAGGGGGGTTTCAGCCCCAGCATTTT.

This sequence joins TRBV28 and TRBJ1-2, with a weak D call TRBD1 (5 bases). Germline V gives CDR1 MDHEN, CDR2 SYDVKM. The germline V and J ends were trimmed by 5 bases and 5 bases, with 15 bases remaining between them. CDR3 length: 14 residues. CDR3 DNA: TGTGCCAGCAGTCCCTCCGAGGGGCCTTATGGCTACACCTTC. Translated: CASSPSEGPYGYTF.

This clonotype was detected a few times. The rearrangement uses TRBV12-3 or TRBV12-4 and TRBJ2-1, with TRBD2 matching 8 bases. Trimming took 6 bases from V and 4 from J; bases not matched to a gene: 5. The CDR3 consists of 14 residues. DNA for the CDR3: TGTGCCAGCAGCCCGGGACTAGGGTACAATGAGCAGTTCTTC. Translation gives CASSPGLGYNEQFF.

This clonotype appeared a few times. The chain uses TRBV27 and TRBJ1-1; D gene unclear. Germline values: CDR1 MNHEY, CDR2 SMNVEV (reference sequence). Deletions cut 0 bases from V and 1 base from J, with 9 bases between. This CDR3 is built from 15 residues. CDR3 in DNA: TGTGCCAGCAGTTTATCCCCCCTATGGAACACTGAAGCTTTCTTT. Encoded protein: CASSLSPLWNTEAFF.

This clonotype was seen a handful of times. The J gene is TRBJ1-2, the V gene TRBV29-1, with a possible D match to TRBD1 (6 bases). Germline CDR1 reads SQVTM; CDR2 reads ANQGSEA. Trimming took 6 bases from V and 4 from J, leaving 12 bases between them. The CDR3 totals 12 residues. The CDR3 coding sequence is TGCAGCGTAGGTGAGGGGGGCTATGGCTACACCTTC. Translating it yields CSVGEGGYGYTF.

This clonotype was picked up many times. One end of the junction fails to match germline, which may point to a read error. The chain couples TRBV7-2 to TRBJ2-7; possibly TRBD1 or TRBD2 for D (5 bases each). This CDR3 contains 13 residues. Germline CDR1 is SGHTA and CDR2 is FQGNSA. CDR3 protein: CASGFGTRGEQYF. The CDR3 nucleotides are TGTGCCAGCGGCTTTGGGACCCGGGGCGAGCAGTACTTC. The full variable domain, completed using reference TRBV7-2 and TRBJ2-7, is GAGVSQSPSNKVTEKGKDVELRCDPISGHTALYWYRQSLGQGLEFLIYFQGNSAPDKSGLPSDRFSAERTGGSVSTLTIQRTQQEDSAVYLCASGFGTRGEQYFGPGTRLTVT.

The chain is built from TRBV30 and TRBJ2-3; the D gene is possibly TRBD2 (6 bases). The CDR3 covers 15 residues. Germline V CDR1 and CDR2: GTSNPN, SVGIG (reference sequence). The ends were cut back, 4 bases at V and 0 bases at J, with 14 bases in the middle. In DNA, the CDR3 is TGTGCCTGGACCCGGCTAGCGCTGAGCACAGATACGCAGTATTTT. It is translated as CAWTRLALSTDTQYF. Full variable domain (remainder filled in from reference TRBV30 and TRBJ2-3): SQTIHQWPATLVQPVGSPLSLECTVEGTSNPNLYWYRQAAGRGLQLLFYSVGIGQISSEVPQNLSASRPQDRQFILSSKKLLLSDSGFYLCAWTRLALSTDTQYFGPGTRLTVL.

In its sample, this clonotype was seen many times. This chain joins TRBV12-3 or TRBV12-4 and TRBJ2-5; D unclear. Trimming left V 6 bases short and J 5 bases short, with 19 bases between. This CDR3 has 15 residues. In nucleotides, the CDR3 is TGTGCCAGCAGCATGACTGCCAGCATTTCGGAGACCCAGTACTTC. Its translation is CASSMTASISETQYF.

This clonotype was detected only a few times. The chain joins TRBV29-1 to TRBJ1-2, with 8 bases matching TRBD1. The germline gives CDR1 SQVTM, CDR2 ANQGSEA. The CDR3 is 15 residues long. J was trimmed by 0 bases and V by 6 bases; bases with no gene match: 9. CDR3 loop: CSVGDRRHPNYGYTF. DNA for the CDR3: TGCAGCGTAGGGGACAGGCGACACCCTAACTATGGCTACACCTTC.

The chain couples TRBV27 to TRBJ2-1; possible D gene TRBD2, 6 bases. V was clipped by 5 bases and J by 8 bases, with 22 bases between them. CDR1 is MNHEY and CDR2 is SMNVEV in the germline V gene (reference sequence). The CDR3 has 16 amino acids. The CDR3 coding sequence is TGTGCCAGCAGTCCACTTAGCGGACCCGAGCCCGATGAGCAGTTCTTC. Translating it yields CASSPLSGPEPDEQFF.

There are a few counts of this clonotype. This chain joins TRBV5-4 and TRBJ2-4; 7 positions match TRBD2. Trimming cost V 8 bases and J 6 bases; bases outside gene matches: 8. The V gene's germline CDR1 is SGHNT and CDR2 YYREEE (reference sequence). This CDR3 region has 13 residues. The CDR3 spells CASGGSGTNIQYF. As DNA, the CDR3 is TGTGCCAGTGGCGGGAGTGGTACAAACATTCAGTACTTC.

This clonotype turned up a few times. V usage is TRBV6-1 and J usage is TRBJ2-7; D ambiguous. The germline CDR1 and CDR2 sequences are MNHNS and SASEGT. The CDR3 runs to 13 residues. The V gene lost 6 bases and the J gene lost 1 base, with 10 bases spanning the gap. The CDR3 DNA is TGTGCCAGCAGCCGAGGTCTTTCCTACGAGCAGTACTTC. It is translated as CASSRGLSYEQYF.

This clonotype was recorded a few times. The rearrangement uses TRBV20-1 and TRBJ1-1; D remains unclear. The CDR3 has 12 amino acids. Per germline, CDR1 DFQATT and CDR2 SNEGSKA (reference sequence). V was pared by 6 bases and J by 4 bases, with 12 bases between. The CDR3 bases are TGCAGTGCCTGGGCCCTGAGCACTGAAGCTTTCTTT. It encodes CSAWALSTEAFF.

This clonotype was observed a few times. The CDR3, as DNA: TGCAGTCCGAAAGTAGCTTCCTCCTACGAGCAGTACTTC. This translates into CSPKVASSYEQYF. This chain links TRBV20-1 with TRBJ2-7; unclear D gene. Germline CDR1 is DFQATT and CDR2 is SNEGSKA (reference sequence). Deletions cut 8 bases from V and 0 bases from J, with 14 bases between. The CDR3 loop spans 13 amino acids.

In its sample, this clonotype was seen once. Being one base from a much bigger clone, this may be a read error. The genes are TRBV28 and TRBJ2-7, with no clear D. CDR1 is MDHEN and CDR2 is SYDVKM in the germline V gene. The CDR3 sequence is 12 residues long. The CDR3 DNA follows: TGTGTCAGCAGTTCCGACGGGTACGAGCAGTACTTC. This codes for CVSSSDGYEQYF.

This chain connects TRBV19 to TRBJ1-5, with a weak D call TRBD1 (6 bases). Per the germline V gene, CDR1 is LNHDA and CDR2 is SQIVND (reference sequence). Trimming left V 5 bases short and J 6 bases short, with 17 bases between. The CDR3 is made up of 15 amino acids. The CDR3 region is CASSGNRVVRQPQHF. CDR3 nucleotide sequence: TGTGCCAGTAGTGGGAACAGGGTTGTGCGTCAGCCCCAGCATTTT.

The chain recombines TRBV12-3 or TRBV12-4 with TRBJ2-5; 10 positions agree with TRBD2. The CDR3 loop spans 15 amino acids. The J segment lost 5 bases and the V segment lost 4 bases, leaving 7 bases of the junction unmatched. CDR3 in DNA: TGTGCCAGCAGTTCCTCAGCGGGAGGGCCGGAGACCCAGTACTTC. Protein sequence: CASSSSAGGPETQYF.

This clonotype was counted between two and nine times. The chain has TRBV7-8 and TRBJ2-3; D gene ambiguous. Trimming pared 5 bases from V and 6 bases from J, leaving 12 bases between. This CDR3 comprises 13 residues. Germline CDR1 reads SGHVS; CDR2 reads FQNEAQ. CDR3 loop: CASSPGRTDTQYF. Written as DNA, the CDR3 is TGTGCCAGCAGCCCCGGACGGACGGATACGCAGTATTTT.

This clonotype was counted many times. The rearrangement links TRBV4-3 to TRBJ2-3; D possibly corresponds to TRBD1 (6 bases). The CDR3 is 16 amino acids. Trimming removed 0 bases from V and 2 bases from J, with 12 bases in between. Germline CDR1 LGHNA, CDR2 YSLEER. This CDR3 reads CASSQDGGHSTDTQYF. For the CDR3, the DNA is TGCGCCAGCAGCCAAGATGGGGGCCATTCCACAGATACGCAGTATTTT.

At least ten counts were recorded for this clonotype. The chain employs TRBV6-5 and TRBJ2-3, with 9 bases that match TRBD2. The trim removed 8 bases at V and 4 bases at J, leaving 10 bases unmatched. The CDR3 length is 15 residues. Germline assignment: CDR1 MNHEY and CDR2 SVGAGI. CDR3 residues: CASRGDSGSSDTQYF. CDR3 sequence (DNA): TGTGCCAGCCGAGGGGATAGCGGGAGTTCAGATACGCAGTATTTT.

This clonotype was recorded many times. The chain carries TRBV27 and TRBJ2-7, with 8 bases that match TRBD1. This CDR3 region has 15 residues. Germline V gene data show CDR1 as MNHEY and CDR2 as SMNVEV (reference sequence). V gave up 4 bases and J gave up 2 bases; unmatched junction bases: 7. The CDR3 sequence is CASSSLSQGAYEQYF. In DNA, the CDR3 is TGTGCCAGCAGTTCCCTCTCACAGGGGGCCTACGAGCAGTACTTC.

This clonotype was counted many times. The gene calls are TRBV6-1 and TRBJ1-2, with D uncertain. The CDR3 extends over 13 amino acids. V was trimmed by 8 bases and J by 6 bases, leaving 16 bases between them. The germline gives CDR1 MNHNS, CDR2 SASEGT. The CDR3 here is CASSLWQMDGYTF. CDR3 DNA sequence: TGTGCCAGCTCTCTCTGGCAGATGGATGGCTACACCTTC.

This clonotype was observed many times. The rearrangement links TRBV4-3 to TRBJ1-2; D might be TRBD1 (5 bases). Trimming cost V 5 bases and J 1 base, with 11 bases left between them. CDR1 is LGHNA and CDR2 is YSLEER in the germline V gene. The CDR3 sequence is 14 residues long. The DNA for the CDR3 is TGCGCCAGCAGCGTAGGGGTCGGTAACTATGGCTACACCTTC. Its translation is CASSVGVGNYGYTF.

This clonotype appeared many times. This chain uses TRBV4-3 with TRBJ2-7, with no clear D. Germline V gene lookup returns CDR1 LGHNA and CDR2 YSLEER. The CDR3 contains 13 residues. Trimming left V 0 bases short and J 4 bases short, with 7 bases between. CDR3 sequence (DNA): TGCGCCAGCAGCCAAGATCTGCAGTACGAGCAGTACTTC. Protein: CASSQDLQYEQYF.

This clonotype was counted many times. The chain links TRBV12-5 to TRBJ1-1, with no clear D. The CDR3 is 14 amino acids. Germline assignment: CDR1 LGHNT and CDR2 FRNRAP. V was clipped by 2 bases and J by 0 bases, with 7 bases between them. The CDR3 bases are TGTGCTAGTGGTTTGACTCTCATGAACACTGAAGCTTTCTTT. Translation: CASGLTLMNTEAFF.

This clonotype was recorded at least ten times. The gene calls are TRBV28 and TRBJ2-7; TRBD2 aligns across 7 bases. Looked up from germline, CDR1 is MDHEN and CDR2 is SYDVKM. The CDR3 loop spans 17 amino acids. V trimming: 1 base; J trimming: 4 bases; junction bases outside the gene matches: 13. This CDR3 is CASSLSWGGDYRYEQYF. The CDR3 DNA sequence: TGTGCCAGCAGTTTATCATGGGGGGGGGACTATCGTTACGAGCAGTACTTC. Complete variable domain (other parts from reference TRBV28 and TRBJ2-7): DVKVTQSSRYLVKRTGEKVFLECVQDMDHENMFWYRQDPGLGLRLIYFSYDVKMKEKGDIPEGYSVSREKKERFSLILESASTNQTSMYLCASSLSWGGDYRYEQYFGPGTRLTVT.

This clonotype has ten or more counts. The V and J genes are TRBV6-6 and TRBJ1-1; D is possibly TRBD1 (5 bases). V lost 4 bases, J lost 1 base, and 10 bases lay in between. Germline CDR1 is MNHNY and CDR2 is SVGAGI (reference sequence). This CDR3 has 14 amino acids. The CDR3 nucleotides read TGTGCCAGCAGTTTGGGACCGCGGAACACTGAAGCTTTCTTT. This encodes CASSLGPRNTEAFF.

The V gene is TRBV6-5, the J gene TRBJ2-1, with 15 bases matching TRBD2. V was clipped by 6 bases and J by 4 bases; unmatched bases: 10. Germline V lookup: CDR1 MNHEY, CDR2 SVGAGI. This CDR3 is built from 18 residues. This CDR3 is CASSGPGLAGGRYNEQFF. The CDR3 nucleotides are TGTGCCAGCAGCGGCCCGGGACTAGCGGGAGGTCGATACAATGAGCAGTTCTTC.

This clonotype came up a few times. This chain links TRBV29-1 with TRBJ2-7; 7 nucleotides match TRBD1. The germline V gene has CDR1 SQVTM and CDR2 ANQGSEA. The CDR3 runs to 14 residues. Trimming took 1 base from V and 2 from J; bases not matched to a gene: 5. The CDR3 protein is CSVEVHRGTYEQYF. In DNA, the CDR3 is TGCAGCGTTGAAGTTCACAGGGGAACCTACGAGCAGTACTTC.

This clonotype occurred many times. CDR3 bases: TGTGCCAGCTCACCACAGGGGGGTGTGAATGAGCAGTTCTTC. Translation: CASSPQGGVNEQFF. This chain links TRBV18 with TRBJ2-1; D assignment may be TRBD1 or TRBD2 (6 bases each). V lost 1 base to trimming and J lost 7 bases, with 11 bases between them. Germline CDR1 reads KGHSH; CDR2 reads LQKENI. The CDR3 is 14 residues long.

The V call is TRBV27, the J call TRBJ2-1, with D perhaps TRBD1 (6 bases). V lost 5 bases and J 6 bases, leaving 14 bases between the germline ends. The CDR3 runs to 14 residues. The germline CDR1 and CDR2 sequences are MNHEY and SMNVEV (reference sequence). CDR3 sequence (DNA): TGTGCCAGCAGTCTAATCATCAGGGGCAATGAGCAGTTCTTC. The encoded protein is CASSLIIRGNEQFF.